Here is one T cell receptor beta chain with its context. This sample stems from a study of cytomegalovirus exposure and HLA in healthy donors. With 60 Vbeta and 13 Jbeta primers, the PCR was carried out. TCRdb's table, derived via immunoSEQ multiplex PCR, lists solely in-frame clones and lacks some. The data show about 200,000 clones, over 80% seen once. The sequenced sample was PBMCs. The sequence was collected from a boy between 2 and 10 years old in good health and CMV-seronegative.

The CDR3 DNA follows: TGTGCCACCTCACTAGCGGCCAAACGAGATACGCAGTATTTT. This sequence encodes CATSLAAKRDTQYF. The chain couples TRBV19 to TRBJ2-3, with 8 bases that match TRBD2. CDR1 is LNHDA, CDR2 SQIVND, per germline (reference sequence). This CDR3 region has 14 residues. Losses at the gene ends were 10 bases for V and 5 bases for J; bases not matched to a gene: 11.